Sequencing of this T cell receptor beta chain was carried out in a study of blood T cell repertoires in COVID-19. In the study overall: Specimens from acute and convalescent COVID-19 originated in the United States, Italy and Spain.

The CDR3 totals 16 residues. V lost 1 base and J lost 1; bases outside the gene matches: 5. Germline assignment: CDR1 SGDLS and CDR2 YYNGEE. Enrolled during active infection, Seattle patients were then followed longitudinally. As originally analysed: Reference gene primer amplification gave estimated nucleated cell counts. Generated by immunoSEQ multiplex PCR, the TCRdb table keeps only in-frame clones and is missing some. That table supplies the V and J calls and clone size; D and trimming were determined from the DNA. The repertoire has roughly 49,000 clones, over 85% of them found once; the top ten carry 0.95% to 1.1%.

Sequencing used peripheral blood. The TCR comes from a man in his fifties or sixties with COVID-19, enrolled during active disease. The rearrangement joins TRBV9 to TRBJ2-3; 8 bases are shared with TRBD2. In DNA form, the CDR3 reads TGTGCCAGCAGCGTACTGGGACTAGTCGGCACAGATACGCAGTATTTT. Protein sequence: CASSVLGLVGTDTQYF. Supplemented by reference TRBV9 and TRBJ2-3, the full variable domain reads DSGVTQTPKHLITATGQRVTLRCSPRSGDLSVYWYQQSLDQGLQFLIQYYNGEERAKGNILERFSAQQFPDLHSELNLSSLELGDSALYFCASSVLGLVGTDTQYFGPGTRLTVL.